Below are 14 T cell receptor beta chains sequenced from a single sample in a study of breast tumors, draining lymph nodes, adjacent tissues. Each CDR3 protein gets one entry after TCRdb re-called the multiplex PCR reads with MiXCR. The table has approximately 20,000 distinct CDR3 sequences, 50% seen once; the top ten hold roughly 8%. The specimen sequenced was breast tumor tissue. The receptors derive from a female donor with breast cancer. Some clones in this sample may be carry-over from other donors' samples.

The rearrangement uses TRBV6-1 and TRBJ2-7, with D perhaps TRBD2 (6 bases). Germline CDR1 reads MNHNS; CDR2 reads SASEGT. V was clipped by 3 bases and J by 0 bases, with 9 bases between them. The CDR3 contains 14 residues. The CDR3 nucleotides are TGTGCCAGCAGTGAGCGGGAAGTCTCCTACGAGCAGTACTTC. Its translation is CASSEREVSYEQYF.

The chain joins TRBV29-1 to TRBJ2-1, with a weak D call TRBD2 (6 bases). Between the trimmed V and J ends, which lost 4 bases and 6 bases, there was a span of 13 bases. The CDR3 covers 13 residues. CDR1 SQVTM and CDR2 ANQGSEA come from the germline V gene. This CDR3 is CSVGGTLPNEQFF. CDR3 nucleotides: TGCAGCGTTGGCGGGACCCTACCCAATGAGCAGTTCTTC.

The chain combines TRBV11-2 with TRBJ2-7, with TRBD1 identical over 10 bases. This CDR3 has 17 residues. Germline CDR1 SGHAT, CDR2 FQNNGV. J was trimmed by 4 bases and V by 4 bases; bases with no gene match: 13. The CDR3 nucleotides read TGTGCCAGCAGCTCCAAAGACCCGGGACAGGGGAAATACGAGCAGTACTTC. Protein sequence: CASSSKDPGQGKYEQYF.

The chain uses TRBV29-1 and TRBJ2-1; D may be TRBD1 or TRBD2 (5 bases each). This CDR3 has 12 amino acids. From germline, CDR1 is SQVTM and CDR2 ANQGSEA. CDR3 in DNA: TGCGGGGGAACGTTCACCTTCAACGAGCAGTTCTTC. This gives the protein CGGTFTFNEQFF.

This rearrangement joins TRBV20-1 to TRBJ2-3; 12 nucleotides agree with TRBD2. Germline assignment: CDR1 DFQATT and CDR2 SNEGSKA (reference sequence). This CDR3 has 11 residues. CDR3 DNA: TGCACCGGGACTAGCGGGGATACGCAGTATTTT. Encoded protein: CTGTSGDTQYF.

This rearrangement joins TRBV10-3 to TRBJ1-3; 7 bases are shared with TRBD1. The CDR3 runs 12 residues. Per germline, CDR1 ENHRY and CDR2 SYGVKD. J was trimmed by 5 bases and V by 8 bases; bases with no gene match: 3. CDR3 nucleotides: TGTGCCATCCAGGGGGGGAGAAACACCATATATTTT. Protein: CAIQGGRNTIYF.

This clonotype was observed a handful of times. The chain uses TRBV12-3 or TRBV12-4 and TRBJ1-2, with D maybe TRBD1 (6 bases). Trimming took 3 bases from V and 6 from J, leaving 11 bases between them. The CDR3 has 13 amino acids. CDR3 residues: CASSFRGRNGYTF. CDR3 coding DNA: TGTGCCAGCAGTTTCAGGGGCCGGAATGGCTACACCTTC.

This clonotype was counted many times. This sequence joins TRBV20-1 and TRBJ2-7; D gene ambiguous. V lost 4 bases and J lost 2, with 15 bases in between. Germline V gives CDR1 DFQATT, CDR2 SNEGSKA (reference sequence). This CDR3 region has 14 residues. CDR3 region: CSAKVSQVTYEQYF. The CDR3 DNA reads TGCAGTGCTAAGGTCTCCCAAGTAACCTACGAGCAGTACTTC.

With regard to this clonotype: One end of the junction is discordant with germline, which a read error may explain. This chain connects TRBV3-1 to TRBJ2-7; 7 bases are a match to TRBD2. CDR3 length: 15 amino acids. CDR1 is LGHDT, CDR2 YNNKEL, per germline (reference sequence). CDR3 coding DNA: TGCGCCAGCAGCCCCTCGGGGAGGGGAACCTACGAGCAGTACTTC. Translating gives CASSPSGRGTYEQYF.

Notes on this clonotype: The DNA is left out, because the CDR3 cannot be placed on it with certainty; the CDR3 is given as TCRdb lists it. The CDR3 here is CASSLYICSARVGTVANPLHF. The chain couples TRBV5-1 to TRBJ1-6; the table assigns TRBD1, which was not confirmed against the DNA. The CDR3 region is 21 residues in length, termini included. Germline values: CDR1 SGHRS, CDR2 YFSETQ.

This clonotype was detected many times. In DNA, the CDR3 is TGTGCCAGCAGTGAGGCTAGCGGGAGGGCAGATACGCAGTATTTT. It translates to CASSEASGRADTQYF. The V call is TRBV6-4, the J call TRBJ2-3; 12 bases line up with TRBD2. The CDR3 covers 15 residues. The V and J ends lost 3 bases and 4 bases, in that order; junction bases with no gene match: 2. From germline, CDR1 is MRHNA and CDR2 SNTAGT.

This clonotype was detected many times. This could be a read error, since a much larger clone is one nucleotide away. V gene TRBV6-4 combines with J gene TRBJ2-2; tentative D call: TRBD2 (5 bases). Germline V gene data show CDR1 as MRHNA and CDR2 as SNTAGT. The CDR3 totals 14 residues. CDR3 region: CASSHSSGTGELFF. In DNA form, the CDR3 reads TGTGCCAGCAGTCACTCGAGCGGTACCGGGGAGCTGTTTTTT.

This clonotype came up a few times. A much larger clonotype is one base distant, so this may be a read error. Without the conserved terminal phenylalanine or tryptophan, this CDR3 likely stems from a read error. Here the CDR3 DNA reads TGTGCCAGCAGTTTGGGCAGGGGTAGGGAGCAGTACTCC. Protein sequence: CASSLGRGREQYS. The V call is TRBV28, the J call TRBJ2-7; a possible D gene is TRBD1 (6 bases). V was cut by 3 bases and J by 7 bases, with 13 bases left in between. CDR3 length equals 13 residues. Looked up from germline, CDR1 is MDHEN and CDR2 is SYDVKM.

In regard to this clonotype: Its ends do not fully match the called genes, so a read error is possible. V is TRBV20-1 and J is TRBJ2-5; D possibly uses TRBD1 or TRBD2 (5 bases each). Germline loops: CDR1 DFQATT, CDR2 SNEGSKA (reference sequence). CDR3 size: 11 residues. The CDR3: CGAEHQGTQSF. The CDR3 DNA reads TGCGGTGCTGAGCACCAAGGGACCCAGTCCTTC.